This TCR beta chain stems from a study of T-cell reconstitution after alpha-beta-depleted transplantation in children. CDR3 size: 19 residues. V shed 4 bases and J 0 bases; nucleotides not matched to a gene: 11. CDR1 is MNHEY, CDR2 SVGAGI, per germline. To note about this clonotype: As yet, its antigen is unknown.

TCRbeta library construction was performed incorporating unique molecular identifiers. MiXCR, run by TCRdb on the PCR reads, gives a single entry per CDR3 protein. In the table there are more than 90,000 distinct CDR3 sequences, about a tenth of which are singletons. Study-wide results and limits: By one year post-transplant, T-cell counts and diversity largely arose from T cells that were newly produced. After transplant, high TCRbeta diversity at day 60 in some patients arose from surviving recipient T cells and thymic progenitors.

Source: PBMCs, taken before TCRalphabeta/CD19-depleted stem cell transplant. The V and J genes are TRBV6-5 and TRBJ1-3; 11 bases fit TRBD1. This TCR came from a boy aged 2 to 10 with acute lymphoblastic leukemia, due to receive a stem cell transplant. As DNA, the CDR3 is TGTGCCAGCAGTTTGATAGGGACAGGGGGAAGAAACTCTGGAAACACCATATATTTT. Its protein is CASSLIGTGGRNSGNTIYF.